These 5 T cell receptor beta chains were sequenced from one sample in a study of tumor-infiltrating lymphocytes in primary liver carcinoma. Extraction of RNA together with DNA used about 18-31 mg of unsorted bulk tissue. Reverse transcription of roughly 0.45 ug total RNA with a constant-region primer produced TCR beta cDNA. The TCR beta library was amplified through three nested multiplex PCR rounds in a modified ARM-PCR procedure. The opening two PCR rounds, ten to eleven cycles each, paired TRBV1-TRBV30 forward primers with a C-beta reverse primer. TCRdb passed the multiplex PCR reads through MiXCR, listing each CDR3 protein once. This sample has approximately 80,000 distinct CDR3 sequences, with roughly two thirds found just once. Sequences were obtained from tumor-adjacent normal liver tissue. The origin of the receptors is a man in his forties with primary liver carcinoma and hepatitis B virus infection.

To note about this clonotype: A read error may be the cause here, since a much bigger clone is one base away. This chain joins TRBV5-5 and TRBJ2-3; 12 nucleotides match TRBD2. Per germline, CDR1 SGHKS and CDR2 YYEKEE (reference sequence). The CDR3 is 17 amino acids. Trimming removed 4 bases from V and 5 bases from J; junction bases left unmatched: 11. DNA of the CDR3: TGTGCCAGCAGCCCGACGGAGACTAGCGGGAGTGGAGATACGCAGTATTTT. The encoded protein is CASSPTETSGSGDTQYF.

This rearrangement joins TRBV19 to TRBJ1-4; 7 bases are shared with TRBD1. With V trimmed by 5 bases and J by 4 bases, 7 bases remained unmatched. The germline V gene has CDR1 LNHDA and CDR2 SQIVND (reference sequence). CDR3 size: 15 residues. The CDR3 DNA sequence: TGTGCCAGTAGTTTAGGACAGGCGCTTAATGAAAAACTGTTTTTT. Translated: CASSLGQALNEKLFF.

This chain joins TRBV4-2 and TRBJ2-1; 10 bases fit TRBD2. The CDR3 spans 15 residues. Per germline, CDR1 LGHNA and CDR2 YNFKEQ. J lost 6 bases, V lost 6 bases, and 8 bases had no gene match. Here the CDR3 reads CASRPTGTSVNEQFF. The CDR3, as DNA: TGTGCCAGCAGGCCAACCGGGACTAGCGTCAATGAGCAGTTCTTC.

The chain couples TRBV10-3 to TRBJ1-1, with unresolved D. The CDR3 spans 14 residues. V was trimmed by 6 bases and J by 3 bases, leaving 14 bases between them. Germline V gives CDR1 ENHRY, CDR2 SYGVKD. The chain's CDR3 is CAIRDLQRYTEAFF. The DNA of the CDR3 is TGTGCCATCAGGGACCTGCAGAGGTACACTGAAGCTTTCTTT.

In the case of this clonotype: Since the CDR3 does not end with the conserved phenylalanine or tryptophan, this likely comes from a read error. The chain has TRBV6-1 and TRBJ2-2; D is uncertain. Germline V gene lookup returns CDR1 MNHNS and CDR2 SASEGT. There are 17 residues in the CDR3. The CDR3 nucleotides read TGTGCCAGCACCGAATGGGCCAGAGGACCGAACACCGGAGAGCTGTTTATT. It specifies CASTEWARGPNTGELFI.